This TCR beta chain stems from a study of shared clonotypes between healthy human individuals. Study-level points and caveats: Exclusively blood specimens were collected; tissue repertoires likely differ. Rarefaction demonstrated incomplete sorted-subset sequencing despite large depth. Across subsets, estimated richness was generally greater for naive than for memory populations.

V shed 0 bases and J 2 bases; nucleotides not matched to a gene: 2. This CDR3 is 16 amino acids long. CDR1 is SGHNT, CDR2 YYREEE, per germline (reference sequence). Naive CD4+ cells were CD45RA-selected; the remaining cells were memory. As concerns this clone: No antigen is known for it.

Repertoires were generated with immunoSEQ multiplex PCR, while TCRdb's copy carries only in-frame clones and drops some. The data show hundreds of thousands of clones, around 73% seen once. The TCR sequence derives from a woman aged 30 to 39 in good health. Specimen: memory CD4+ T cells sorted from blood. Subset given: CD45RA-negative fraction. The rearrangement joins TRBV5-4 to TRBJ2-1; TRBD2 agrees at 10 bases. CDR3 DNA: TGTGCCAGCAGCTTGGATGGGACTAGCGCCTACAATGAGCAGTTCTTC. Its translation is CASSLDGTSAYNEQFF.